Reported below is one TCR beta chain. Antigen: not known. This specimen comes from a study of STAT5B mutations in CD4+ large granular lymphocyte leukemia. Study results and limitations: Patient CD4-sorted repertoires stayed more clonal than healthy ones after leukemic-clone removal.

The table came from immunoSEQ multiplex PCR; TCRdb's copy has only in-frame clones and leaves some out. The table lists roughly 46,000 clones, about 80% of them singletons, with roughly 0.35% in the top ten. Healthy controls were blood donor buffy coats. The clonotype was recovered from a human donor in good health. The sample consisted of CD4+ T cells from blood buffy coats.

In DNA form, the CDR3 reads TGCGCCAGCAGCCGGCAGGCCAATGAGCAGTTCTTC. This sequence encodes CASSRQANEQFF. The chain couples TRBV4-1 to TRBJ2-1, with unresolved D. V gave up 4 bases and J gave up 6 bases, with 7 bases separating them. This CDR3 has 12 residues. Germline CDR1 and CDR2: MGHRA and YSYEKL.